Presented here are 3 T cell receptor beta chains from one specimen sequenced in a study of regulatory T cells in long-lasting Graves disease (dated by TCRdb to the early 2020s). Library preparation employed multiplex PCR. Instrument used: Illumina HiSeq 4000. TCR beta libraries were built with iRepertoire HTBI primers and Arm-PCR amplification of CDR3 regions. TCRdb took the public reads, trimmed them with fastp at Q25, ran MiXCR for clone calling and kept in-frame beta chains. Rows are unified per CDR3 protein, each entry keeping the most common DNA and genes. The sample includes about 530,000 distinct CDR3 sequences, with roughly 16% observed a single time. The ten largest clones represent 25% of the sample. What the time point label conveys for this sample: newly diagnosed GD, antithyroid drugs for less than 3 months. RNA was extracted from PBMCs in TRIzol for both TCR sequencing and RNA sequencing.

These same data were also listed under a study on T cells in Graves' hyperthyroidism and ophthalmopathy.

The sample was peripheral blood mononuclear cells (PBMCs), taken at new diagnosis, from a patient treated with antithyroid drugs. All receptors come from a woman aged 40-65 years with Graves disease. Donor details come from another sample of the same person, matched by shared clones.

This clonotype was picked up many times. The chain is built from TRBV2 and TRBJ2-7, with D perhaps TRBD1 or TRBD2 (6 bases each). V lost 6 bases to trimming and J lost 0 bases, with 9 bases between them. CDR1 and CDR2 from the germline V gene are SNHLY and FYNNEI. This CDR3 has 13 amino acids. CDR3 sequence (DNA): TGTGCCAGCAGGGGGGGCCCCTCCTACGAGCAGTACTTC. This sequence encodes CASRGGPSYEQYF.

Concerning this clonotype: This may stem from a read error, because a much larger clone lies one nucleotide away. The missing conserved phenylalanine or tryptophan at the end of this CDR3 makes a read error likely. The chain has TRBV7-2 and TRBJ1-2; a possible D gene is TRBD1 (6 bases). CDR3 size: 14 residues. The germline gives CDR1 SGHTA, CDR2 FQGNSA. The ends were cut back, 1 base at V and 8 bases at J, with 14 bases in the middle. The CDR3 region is CASSLVAGAEGYTL. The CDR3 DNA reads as TGTGCCAGCAGCTTAGTAGCAGGGGCGGAGGGCTACACCCTC.

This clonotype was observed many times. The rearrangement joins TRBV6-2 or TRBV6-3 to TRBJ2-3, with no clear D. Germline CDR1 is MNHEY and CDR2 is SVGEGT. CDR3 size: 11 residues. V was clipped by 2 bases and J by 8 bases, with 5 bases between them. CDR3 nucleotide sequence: TGTGCCAGCAGTTACATGGGTACGCAGTATTTT. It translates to CASSYMGTQYF.